The present T cell receptor (beta chain) was sequenced within a study of T-cell reconstitution after alpha-beta-depleted transplantation in children. This clonotype has just a few counts. This CDR3 is 12 amino acids long. The germline V gene has CDR1 MGHRA and CDR2 YSYEKL. V was pared by 0 bases and J by 8 bases, with 5 bases between. Preparation of the TCRbeta library was carried out with unique molecular identifiers. TCRdb itself ran the PCR reads through MiXCR, one entry per CDR3 protein. Of 900,000 or so distinct CDR3 sequences in the sample, 15% to 20% were seen once. The chain has TRBV4-1 and TRBJ2-4, with D unclear. The source material was PBMCs, mostly from graft donor cells, sampled 360 days after TCRalphabeta/CD19-depleted stem cell transplant. The sequence was obtained from a male patient aged 10 to 17 who had a stem cell transplant for acute lymphoblastic leukemia, so the T cells may come from the graft donor. Here the CDR3 DNA reads TGCGCCAGCAGCCAAGATATATACATTCAGTACTTC. Translated: CASSQDIYIQYF.